This note documents a single TCR beta chain sequence. Its specificity is unknown. V lost 4 bases to trimming and J lost 2 bases, with 9 bases between them. The CDR3 is 13 amino acids. Germline CDR1 reads SGHDN; CDR2 reads FVKESK. This entry is derived from a study of cytomegalovirus exposure and HLA in healthy donors. Study findings and constraints: Presence/absence analyses assumed roughly uniform sequencing depth across donors, which may not hold. Because they were indistinguishable, some V segments, including TRBV6-2 and TRBV6-3, were excluded.

Use of 60 Vbeta and 13 Jbeta primers characterized the PCR. The table came from immunoSEQ multiplex PCR; TCRdb's copy has only in-frame clones and leaves some out. Among about 86,000 clones listed, over 75% were seen once. This sequence originates from a male donor in good health and CMV-seropositive. Sequencing was carried out using PBMCs. The chain recombines TRBV14 with TRBJ2-7, with D tentatively TRBD1 (5 bases). The CDR3 DNA sequence: TGTGCCAGCAGCCCGCTGGACACCTACGAGCAGTACTTC. Its protein product is CASSPLDTYEQYF.